This TCR beta chain was retrieved from a study of shared clonotypes between healthy human individuals. Study details: Per donor, CD8 memory used one plate, CD8 naive used two, CD4 memory used three and CD4 naive used three.

Germline V gives CDR1 SGHTA, CDR2 FQGNSA. The CDR3 has 13 amino acids. The V gene lost 4 bases and the J gene lost 1 base, with 7 bases spanning the gap. Genomic DNA (from each subset) was split evenly across several immunoSEQ plates. The assay was immunoSEQ multiplex PCR, and TCRdb's table has in-frame clones only and misses some. The sample includes 2 million to 2.5 million clones, 90% to 96% of them seen just once. Regarding the study as a whole: Around 5% of naive CD4 clonotypes were common to a few donors. Researchers found naive subsets generally carried larger estimated richness than memory subsets.

Remarks on this clone: Antigen: not known.

The sequenced sample was naive CD4+ T cells sorted from blood. Described subset: CD45RA+ positively selected. This rearrangement joins TRBV7-2 to TRBJ2-5; D ambiguous. The source is a man younger than 35 in good health. CDR3 loop: CASSSWSQETQYF. The CDR3 DNA reads TGTGCCAGCAGCTCCTGGTCCCAAGAGACCCAGTACTTC.